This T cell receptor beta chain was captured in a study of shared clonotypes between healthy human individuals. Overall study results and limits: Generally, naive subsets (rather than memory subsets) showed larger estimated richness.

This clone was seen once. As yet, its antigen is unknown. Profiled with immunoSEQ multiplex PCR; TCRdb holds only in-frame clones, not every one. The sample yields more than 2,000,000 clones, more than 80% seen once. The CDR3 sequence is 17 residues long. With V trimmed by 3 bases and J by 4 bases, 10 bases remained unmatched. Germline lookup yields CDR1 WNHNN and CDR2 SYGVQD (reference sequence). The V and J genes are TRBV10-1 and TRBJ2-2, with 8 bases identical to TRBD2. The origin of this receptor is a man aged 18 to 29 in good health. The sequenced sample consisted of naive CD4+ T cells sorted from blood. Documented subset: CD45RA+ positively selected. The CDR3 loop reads CASSDYKAGGVTGELFF. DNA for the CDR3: TGCGCCAGCAGTGATTATAAGGCGGGAGGTGTCACCGGGGAGCTGTTTTTT.